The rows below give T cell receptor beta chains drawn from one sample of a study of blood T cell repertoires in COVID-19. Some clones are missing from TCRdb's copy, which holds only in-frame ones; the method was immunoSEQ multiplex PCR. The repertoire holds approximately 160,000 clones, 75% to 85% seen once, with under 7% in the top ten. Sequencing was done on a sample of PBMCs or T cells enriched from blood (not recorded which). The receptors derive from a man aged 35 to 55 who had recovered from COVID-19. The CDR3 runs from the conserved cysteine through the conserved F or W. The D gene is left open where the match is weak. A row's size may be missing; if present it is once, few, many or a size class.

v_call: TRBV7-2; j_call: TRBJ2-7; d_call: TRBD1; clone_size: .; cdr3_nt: TGTGCCAGCAGCCCAAGGACAGGGCAGGGCGAGCAGTACTTC; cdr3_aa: CASSPRTGQGEQYF
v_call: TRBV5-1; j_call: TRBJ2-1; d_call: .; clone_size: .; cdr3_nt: TGCGCCAGCAGTCCCGGGGACAATGAGCAGTTCTTC; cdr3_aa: CASSPGDNEQFF
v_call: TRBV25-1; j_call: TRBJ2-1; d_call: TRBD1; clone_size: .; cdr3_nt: TGTGCCAGCACCGGGACAGGGCTCTACAATGAGCAGTTCTTC; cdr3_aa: CASTGTGLYNEQFF
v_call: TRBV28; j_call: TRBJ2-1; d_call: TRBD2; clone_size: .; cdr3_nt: TGTGCCAGCAGTTTCACACCGGGACTAGCGGGGGGCTCCTACAATGAGCAGTTCTTC; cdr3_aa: CASSFTPGLAGGSYNEQFF
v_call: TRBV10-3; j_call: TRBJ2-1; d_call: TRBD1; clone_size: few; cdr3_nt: TGTGCCATCGGGCGGAGGGCCGGGACAGGTACCGTCAATGAGCAGTTCTTC; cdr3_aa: CAIGRRAGTGTVNEQFF
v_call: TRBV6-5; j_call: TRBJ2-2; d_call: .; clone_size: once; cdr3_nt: TGTGCCAGCAGACGACAGACCGGGGAGCTGTTTTTT; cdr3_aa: CASRRQTGELFF
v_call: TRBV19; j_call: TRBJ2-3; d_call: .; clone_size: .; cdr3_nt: TGTGCCAGTGCCCAGGGCCCCCGCACAGATACGCAGTATTTT; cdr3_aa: CASAQGPRTDTQYF
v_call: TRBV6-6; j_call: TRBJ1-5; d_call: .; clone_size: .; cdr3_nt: TGTGCCAGCAGGCCCCCACTCATTGATCAGCCCCAGCATTTT; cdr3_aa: CASRPPLIDQPQHF
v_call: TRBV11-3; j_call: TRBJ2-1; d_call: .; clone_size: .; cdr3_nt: TGTGCCAGCAGCTTAGATAGCCTGGATGAGCAGTTCTTC; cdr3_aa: CASSLDSLDEQFF
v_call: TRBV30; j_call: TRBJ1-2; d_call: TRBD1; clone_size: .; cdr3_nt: TGTGCCTGGAGTGAGCCGGGACAGGGAATTAATGGCTACACCTTC; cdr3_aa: CAWSEPGQGINGYTF
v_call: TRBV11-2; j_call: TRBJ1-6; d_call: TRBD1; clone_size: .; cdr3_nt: TGTGCCAGCAGACGACAGGGGGCTGGGTCACCCCTCCACTTT; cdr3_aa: CASRRQGAGSPLHF
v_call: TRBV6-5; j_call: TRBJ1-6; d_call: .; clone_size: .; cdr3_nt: TGTGCCAGCAGGGACGACAAAGTCGGGGATTCACCCCTCCACTTT; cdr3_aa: CASRDDKVGDSPLHF
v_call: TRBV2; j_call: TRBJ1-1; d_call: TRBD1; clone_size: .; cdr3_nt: TGTGCCAGTTCCACGGGGACAGCCAACACTGAAGCTTTCTTT; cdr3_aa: CASSTGTANTEAFF
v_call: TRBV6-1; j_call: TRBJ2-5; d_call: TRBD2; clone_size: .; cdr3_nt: TGTGCCAGCAGTCAAGCGGGGAGTTGGGAGACCCAGTACTTC; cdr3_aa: CASSQAGSWETQYF
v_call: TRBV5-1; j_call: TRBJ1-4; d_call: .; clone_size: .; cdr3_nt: TGCGCCAGCAGCCCGTCTCGAGGGTCCCCTAATGAAAAACTGTTTTTT; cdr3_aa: CASSPSRGSPNEKLFF
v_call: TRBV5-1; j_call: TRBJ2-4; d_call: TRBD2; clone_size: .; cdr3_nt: TGCGCCAGCAGCGCCGGGGGGGACAACATTCAGTACTTC; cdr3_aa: CASSAGGDNIQYF
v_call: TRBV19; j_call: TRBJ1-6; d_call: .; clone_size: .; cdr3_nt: TGTGCCAGTAGTATGGGGGCCAATTCACCCCTCCACTTT; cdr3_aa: CASSMGANSPLHF
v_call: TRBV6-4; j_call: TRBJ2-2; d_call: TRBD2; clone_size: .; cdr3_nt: TGTGCCAGCCGCGGGGGGGATAACACCGGGGAGCTGTTTTTT; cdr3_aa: CASRGGDNTGELFF
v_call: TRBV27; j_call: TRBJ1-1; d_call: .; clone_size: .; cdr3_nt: TGTGCCAGTCGATCCCAGGCCCGCATGAACACTGAAGCTTTCTTT; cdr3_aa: CASRSQARMNTEAFF
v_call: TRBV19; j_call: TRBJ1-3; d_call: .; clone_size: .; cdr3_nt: TGTGCCAGTAGTATTTCCAGGGCGGGAGGAAACACCATATATTTT; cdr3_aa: CASSISRAGGNTIYF
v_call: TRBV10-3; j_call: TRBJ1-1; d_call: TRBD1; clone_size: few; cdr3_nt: TGTGCCACACAGGGGTGGGCTGAAGCTTTCTTT; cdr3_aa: CATQGWAEAFF
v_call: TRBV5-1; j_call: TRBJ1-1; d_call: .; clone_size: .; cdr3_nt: TGCGCCAGCGCGCCTGGAGGGCAGAACACTGAAGCTTTCTTT; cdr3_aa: CASAPGGQNTEAFF
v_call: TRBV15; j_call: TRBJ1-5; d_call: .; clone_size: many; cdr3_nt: TGTGCCACCAGCCTCAGGGGTGGCAATCAGCCCCAGCATTTT; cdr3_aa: CATSLRGGNQPQHF
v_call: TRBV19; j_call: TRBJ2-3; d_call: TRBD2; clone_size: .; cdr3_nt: TGTGCCAGTAGTATAACGGGGGGGGAGGTTACGCAGTATTTT; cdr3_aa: CASSITGGEVTQYF
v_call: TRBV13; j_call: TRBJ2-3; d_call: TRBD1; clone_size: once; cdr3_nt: TGTGCCAGCAGCTCACCGGGACAGGGGGTTTCAACTAGCACAGATACGCAGTATTTT; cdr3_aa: CASSSPGQGVSTSTDTQYF
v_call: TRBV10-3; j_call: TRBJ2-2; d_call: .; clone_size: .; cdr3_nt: TGTGCCATCAGTGAGTCGAAGGGGGACACCGGGGAGCTGTTTTTT; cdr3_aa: CAISESKGDTGELFF
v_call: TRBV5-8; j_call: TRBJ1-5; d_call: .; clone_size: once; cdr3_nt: TGTGCCAGCAGGTACAGGATTCAGCCCCAGCATTTT; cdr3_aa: CASRYRIQPQHF
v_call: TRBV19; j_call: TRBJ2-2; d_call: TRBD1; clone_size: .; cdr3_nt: TGTGCCAGTACCCGAAATCCGGGACAGGGGGTCACCGGGGAGCTGTTTTTT; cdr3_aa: CASTRNPGQGVTGELFF
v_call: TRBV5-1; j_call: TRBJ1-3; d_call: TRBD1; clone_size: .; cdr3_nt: TGCGCCAGCAGCTTGACCACAGGGGGTAGCATCTCTGGAAACACCATATATTTT; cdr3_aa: CASSLTTGGSISGNTIYF
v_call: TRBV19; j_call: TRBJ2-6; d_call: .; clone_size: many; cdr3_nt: TGTGCCAGTAGTATAGGGTCCTATGGGGCCAACGTCCTGACTTTC; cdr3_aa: CASSIGSYGANVLTF
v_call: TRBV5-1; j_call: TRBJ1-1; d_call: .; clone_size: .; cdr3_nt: TGCGCCAGCAGCTCTCTTCCCGGTGGCACTGAAGCTTTCTTT; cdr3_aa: CASSSLPGGTEAFF
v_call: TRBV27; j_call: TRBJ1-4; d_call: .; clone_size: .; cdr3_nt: TGTGCCAGCAGTTTTCGCCAGGTATCGTCGGCTAATGAAAAACTGTTTTTT; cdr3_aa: CASSFRQVSSANEKLFF
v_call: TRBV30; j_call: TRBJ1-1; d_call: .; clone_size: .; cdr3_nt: TGTGCCTGGAGTGGGAATCGGGGTGAAGCTTTCTTT; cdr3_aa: CAWSGNRGEAFF
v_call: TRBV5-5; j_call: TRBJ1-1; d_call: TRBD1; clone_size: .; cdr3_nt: TGTGCCAGCAGCATCGCCAGGACAGGGTCGAACACTGAAGCTTTCTTT; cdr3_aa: CASSIARTGSNTEAFF
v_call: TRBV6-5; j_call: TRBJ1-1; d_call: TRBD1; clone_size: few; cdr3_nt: TGTGCCAGCAGGGCCGGGACAGGGGAGGCTTTCTTT; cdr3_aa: CASRAGTGEAFF
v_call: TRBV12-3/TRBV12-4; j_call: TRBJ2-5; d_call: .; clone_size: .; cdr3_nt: TGTGCCAGCAGTCCCTTCCTCGAGACCCAGTACTTC; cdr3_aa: CASSPFLETQYF
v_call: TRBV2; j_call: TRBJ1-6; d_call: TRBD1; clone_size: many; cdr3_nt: TGTGCCAGCAGACTTAGACAGGGAATGACACCCCTCCACTTT; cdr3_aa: CASRLRQGMTPLHF
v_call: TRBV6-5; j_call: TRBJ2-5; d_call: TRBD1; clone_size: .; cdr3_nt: TGTGCCAGCAGTTACTCGACAGGGGGGGGACAAGAGACCCAGTACTTC; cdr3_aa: CASSYSTGGGQETQYF
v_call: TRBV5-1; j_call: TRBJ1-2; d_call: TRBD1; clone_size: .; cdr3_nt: TGCGCCAGCAGCGGCCGGGACAGCGGAACCTATGGCTACACCTTC; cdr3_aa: CASSGRDSGTYGYTF
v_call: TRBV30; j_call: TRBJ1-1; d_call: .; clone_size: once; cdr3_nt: TGTGCCTGGAGGCGCAGGATATCAGGGACTGAAGCTTTCTTT; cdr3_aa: CAWRRRISGTEAFF
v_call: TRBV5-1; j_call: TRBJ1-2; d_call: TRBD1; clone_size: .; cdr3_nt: TGCGCCAGCAGCCACAATTCGAGCCCCGCCGGGGACAGTAACTATGGCTACACCTTC; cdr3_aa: CASSHNSSPAGDSNYGYTF
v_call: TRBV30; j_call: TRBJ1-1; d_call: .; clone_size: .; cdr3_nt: TGTGCAGCGGCCGAAATGAACACTGAAGCTTTCTTT; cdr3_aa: CAAAEMNTEAFF
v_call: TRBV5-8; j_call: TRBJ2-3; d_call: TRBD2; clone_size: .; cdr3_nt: TGTGCCAGCAGGCACGGGGGGGGCCGCACAGATACGCAGTATTTT; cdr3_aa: CASRHGGGRTDTQYF
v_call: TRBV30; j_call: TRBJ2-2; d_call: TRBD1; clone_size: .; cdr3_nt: TGTGCCTGGGCCCCCTTGACAGGGACCACCGGGGAGCTGTTTTTT; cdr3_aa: CAWAPLTGTTGELFF
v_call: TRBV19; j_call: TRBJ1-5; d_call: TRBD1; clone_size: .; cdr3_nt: TGTGCCAGTAGTGGACAGGGGGGAAATCAGCCCCAGCATTTT; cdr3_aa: CASSGQGGNQPQHF
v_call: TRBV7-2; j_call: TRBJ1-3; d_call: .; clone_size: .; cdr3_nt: TGTGCCAGCAGCTTATTCCTACAGTCTGGAAACACCATATATTTT; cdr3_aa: CASSLFLQSGNTIYF
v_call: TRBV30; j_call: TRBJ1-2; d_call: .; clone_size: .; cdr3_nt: TGTGCCTGGAGGGGAGCTGCGGGCTATGGCTACACCTTC; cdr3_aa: CAWRGAAGYGYTF
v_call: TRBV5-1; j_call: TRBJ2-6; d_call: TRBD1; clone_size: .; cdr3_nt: TGCGCCAGCAGCGGATACCTACAGGGGGGTGGGTCTGGGGCCAACGTCCTGACTTTC; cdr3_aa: CASSGYLQGGGSGANVLTF
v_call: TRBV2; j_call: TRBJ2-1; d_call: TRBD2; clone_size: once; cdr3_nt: TGTGCCAGCAGTGAAGGTAGCGGGGGACACAATGAGCAGTTCTTC; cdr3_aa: CASSEGSGGHNEQFF
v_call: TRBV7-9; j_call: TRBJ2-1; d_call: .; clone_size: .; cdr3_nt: TGTGCCAGCAGCATCGGGACTGCCAACAATGAGCAGTTCTTC; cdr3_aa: CASSIGTANNEQFF
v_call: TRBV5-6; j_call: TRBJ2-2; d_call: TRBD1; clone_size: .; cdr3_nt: TGTGCCAGCAGTCCCGGGACAGGGGTTTACACCGGGGAGCTGTTTTTT; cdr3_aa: CASSPGTGVYTGELFF
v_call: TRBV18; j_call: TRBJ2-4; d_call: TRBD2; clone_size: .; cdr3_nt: TGTGCCAGCTCACCACTTAGCGGGGGAGGCAAAAACATTCAGTACTTC; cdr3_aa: CASSPLSGGGKNIQYF
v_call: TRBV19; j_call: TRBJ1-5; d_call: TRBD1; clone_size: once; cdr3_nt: TGTGCCAGTAGTAACTCGGGACAGGGGGTTTGGCCCCAGCATTTT; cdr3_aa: CASSNSGQGVWPQHF
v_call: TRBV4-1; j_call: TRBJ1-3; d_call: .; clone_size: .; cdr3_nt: TGCGCCAGCAGCCCCTCCGGGACACAGAGAAACACCATATATTTT; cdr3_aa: CASSPSGTQRNTIYF
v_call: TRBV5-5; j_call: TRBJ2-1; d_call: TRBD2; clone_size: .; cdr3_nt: TGTGCCAGCAGCTTGGTGGGGGGGACTTACAATGAGCAGTTCTTC; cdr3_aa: CASSLVGGTYNEQFF
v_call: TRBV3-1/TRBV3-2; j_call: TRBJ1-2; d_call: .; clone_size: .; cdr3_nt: TGTGCCAGCAGCCAATCAGGGGCACAATGGGGCTACACCTTC; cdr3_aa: CASSQSGAQWGYTF
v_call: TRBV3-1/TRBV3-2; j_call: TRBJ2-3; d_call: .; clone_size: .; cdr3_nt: TGTGCCAGCAGCCAAGCGGCCAGCGTAAGGGGAAATACGCAGTATTTT; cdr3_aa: CASSQAASVRGNTQYF
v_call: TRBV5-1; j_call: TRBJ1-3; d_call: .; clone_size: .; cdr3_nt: TGCGCCAGCAGCTTGGACTCTAGTCCTGGAAACACCATATATTTT; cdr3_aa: CASSLDSSPGNTIYF
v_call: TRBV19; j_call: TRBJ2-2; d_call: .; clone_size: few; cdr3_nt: TGTGCCAGTAGGGAGGGGCTGGTCCCCGGGGAGCTGTTTTTT; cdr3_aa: CASREGLVPGELFF